Shown below are 13 T cell receptor beta chains from a single sample sequenced in a study of vaccination effects on CD4 cells after COVID-19. Ahead of sequencing, the ViraFEST assay grew antigen-specific CD4+ T cells using viral peptide pools. A roughly ten-day culture period preceded the isolation of CD4+ T cells. Each participant was given two doses of one vaccine (BNT162b2 or mRNA-1273). Repertoires were generated with immunoSEQ multiplex PCR, while TCRdb's copy carries only in-frame clones and drops some. The sample gives roughly 59,000 clones, roughly three quarters of which show up once; roughly 2% is in the top ten. The antigens for these receptors are not known. The sample consisted of CD4+ T cells from PBMCs cultured with HCoV-OC43 spike peptides, taken after COVID-19 vaccination. Documented subset: HCoV-OC43 spike overlapping peptide pool stimulation. Every receptor here comes from a human donor who received a COVID-19 vaccine.

The V and J genes are TRBV28 and TRBJ1-4; D is possibly TRBD1 (5 bases). Germline-derived CDR1 and CDR2 are MDHEN and SYDVKM. V lost 4 bases, J lost 7 bases, and 16 bases lay in between. The CDR3 consists of 15 residues. CDR3 loop: CASSYPGRGGEKLFF. CDR3 nucleotides: TGTGCCAGCAGTTACCCCGGGAGGGGCGGTGAAAAACTGTTTTTT.

The CDR3 DNA reads as TGTGCCAGCAGCAAACAGGGGGACTACGAAAAACTGTTTTTT. Translation gives CASSKQGDYEKLFF. The chain combines TRBV21-1 with TRBJ1-4. TRBV21-1 is deemed a pseudogene. The length of the CDR3 is 14 residues.

The V and J genes are TRBV18 and TRBJ2-7, with TRBD2 as a possible D gene (6 bases). Trimming left V 2 bases short and J 2 bases short, with 13 bases between. Germline V gene data show CDR1 as KGHSH and CDR2 as LQKENI. This CDR3 has 15 amino acids. The CDR3 reads CASSPNLAGTYEQYV. The CDR3 coding sequence is TGTGCCAGCTCACCAAACCTGGCGGGGACCTACGAGCAGTACGTC.

This clone appeared once. The chain joins TRBV7-3 to TRBJ2-3; 11 bases match TRBD2. CDR3 length equals 14 residues. The J segment lost 4 bases and the V segment lost 8 bases, leaving 5 bases of the junction unmatched. Per germline, CDR1 SGHTA and CDR2 FQGTGA. CDR3 bases: TGTGCCAGCTATAGCGGGGGGGAAGCAGATACGCAGTATTTT. It codes for CASYSGGEADTQYF.

This clone came up a few times. The V and J genes are TRBV4-1 and TRBJ2-7; TRBD1 might be the D (5 bases). Germline values: CDR1 MGHRA, CDR2 YSYEKL. CDR3 size: 13 residues. V was trimmed by 0 bases and J by 6 bases, leaving 9 bases between them. The CDR3 bases are TGCGCCAGCAGCCAAGAAACAGGACGCGAGCAGTACGTC. Its translation is CASSQETGREQYV.

The CDR3: CASSLTPFKRGLNYGYTF. The CDR3 DNA is TGTGCCAGCAGTTTAACACCGTTTAAGAGGGGACTGAACTATGGCTACACCTTC. The chain carries TRBV28 and TRBJ1-2; a weak D match, TRBD1 (5 bases). Trimming shortened V by 2 bases and J by 2 bases, and 21 bases separated the two germline ends. This CDR3 is 18 amino acids long. The germline V gene encodes CDR1 MDHEN and CDR2 SYDVKM.

This chain links TRBV5-5 with TRBJ2-1, with 7 bases fitting TRBD2. CDR1 is SGHKS, CDR2 YYEKEE, per germline (reference sequence). CDR3 length equals 15 residues. V lost 4 bases to trimming and J lost 0 bases; unmatched junction nucleotides: 4. The CDR3 region has the DNA TGTGCCAGCAGCAGCGGGGCGAGCTCCTACAATGAGCAGTTCTTC. Its translation: CASSSGASSYNEQFF.

This clone was seen once. The chain has TRBV12-5 and TRBJ2-3; 7 bases line up with TRBD1. CDR3 size: 14 residues. Germline CDR1 LGHNT, CDR2 FRNRAP. Germline trimming cut 4 bases from V and 6 bases from J; bases unmatched to any gene: 7. The CDR3 sequence is CASGSGTVADTQYF. The CDR3 DNA sequence: TGTGCTAGTGGTTCGGGGACAGTTGCGGATACGCAGTATTTT.

This clone is a singleton in its sample. This chain joins TRBV18 and TRBJ1-3; 10 bases agree with TRBD1. The V and J ends lost 4 bases and 8 bases, in that order; junction bases with no gene match: 5. Looked up from germline, CDR1 is KGHSH and CDR2 is LQKENI. The CDR3 runs 14 residues. This CDR3 reads CASSLGTGVDTIYF. In DNA, the CDR3 is TGTGCCAGCTCACTCGGGACAGGGGTCGACACCATATATTTT.

This clone was found a few times. The rearrangement uses TRBV5-1 and TRBJ1-1; D may be TRBD1 (5 bases). V lost 0 bases, J lost 4 bases, and 10 bases lay in between. Germline V gives CDR1 SGHRS, CDR2 YFSETQ. This CDR3 contains 14 residues. CDR3 coding DNA: TGCGCCAGCAGCTTGGGACCAGGGTCCACTGAAGCTTTCTTT. Residues: CASSLGPGSTEAFF.

This clone was found a few times. This rearrangement joins TRBV6-5 to TRBJ2-3; D remains unclear. V dropped 2 bases and J dropped 4 bases, with 10 bases sitting between them. This CDR3 spans 14 amino acids. Germline lookup yields CDR1 MNHEY and CDR2 SVGAGI. The CDR3 spells CASSYRAMADTQYF. The CDR3 DNA sequence: TGTGCCAGCAGTTACAGGGCCATGGCAGATACGCAGTATTTT.

The chain couples TRBV7-2 to TRBJ1-1, with D unclear. From germline, CDR1 is SGHTA and CDR2 FQGNSA. V was pared by 0 bases and J by 1 base, with 3 bases between. This CDR3 is built from 13 residues. The CDR3 here is CASSLAPNTEAFF. The CDR3 nucleotides read TGTGCCAGCAGCTTAGCCCCGAACACTGAAGCTTTCTTT. The full variable domain, completed using reference TRBV7-2 and TRBJ1-1, is GAGVSQSPSNKVTEKGKDVELRCDPISGHTALYWYRQSLGQGLEFLIYFQGNSAPDKSGLPSDRFSAERTGGSVSTLTIQRTQQEDSAVYLCASSLAPNTEAFFGQGTRLTVV.

This clone was seen a single time. The rearrangement uses TRBV2 and TRBJ2-7; D is tentatively TRBD1 or TRBD2 (5 bases each). The CDR3 consists of 15 residues. The V end was cut by 8 bases, the J end by 5 bases, with 22 bases between. CDR1 SNHLY and CDR2 FYNNEI come from the germline V gene. The CDR3 protein is CASSSQGVGTDEQYV. The CDR3 coding sequence is TGTGCCAGCTCATCCCAGGGAGTGGGAACGGACGAGCAGTACGTC.